The 9 T cell receptor beta chains in this list originate from one sample, sequenced in a study of OX40 agonist ivuxolimab in advanced cancers. Profiling relied on immunoSEQ multiplex PCR, and the TCRdb table lists in-frame clones only, not all of them. Of tens of thousands of clones listed, over 80% were seen once; the top ten hold less than 6%. Sequenced material: CD4+ or CD8+ T cells sorted from blood, taken in a trial of the OX40 agonist ivuxolimab. All receptors come from an adult with an advanced solid tumor such as melanoma, head and neck, liver or kidney cancer.

This chain joins TRBV5-4 and TRBJ2-3; 8 nucleotides agree with TRBD2. The J segment lost 4 bases and the V segment lost 4 bases, leaving 14 bases of the junction unmatched. The CDR3 length is 17 residues. The germline CDR1 and CDR2 sequences are SGHNT and YYREEE (reference sequence). In DNA form, the CDR3 reads TGTGCCAGCAGCCCCGTAGGACTAGCTAGAGGGGCAGATACGCAGTATTTT. Its protein product is CASSPVGLARGADTQYF.

The chain carries TRBV2 and TRBJ2-2; tentative D call: TRBD2 (5 bases). The germline V gene encodes CDR1 SNHLY and CDR2 FYNNEI. V gave up 6 bases and J gave up 5 bases, with 16 bases separating them. The CDR3 is 15 residues long. The CDR3 protein is CASREDALFTGELFF. CDR3 DNA sequence: TGTGCCAGCAGGGAGGACGCCCTTTTTACCGGGGAGCTGTTTTTT.

The chain combines TRBV27 with TRBJ2-5, with TRBD2 matching over 7 bases. J lost 0 bases, V lost 8 bases, and 18 bases had no gene match. Germline-derived CDR1 and CDR2 are MNHEY and SMNVEV (reference sequence). This CDR3 is built from 18 residues. The CDR3 is CASPGEGRQCPHQETQYF. The CDR3 coding sequence is TGTGCCAGCCCGGGGGAGGGGCGGCAGTGCCCCCACCAAGAGACCCAGTACTTC.

This clone was seen just once. The V gene is TRBV11-3, the J gene TRBJ2-3; 8 bases are a match to TRBD2. This CDR3 region has 15 residues. V was pared by 4 bases and J by 2 bases, with 5 bases of the junction left unmatched. Germline assignment: CDR1 SGHNT and CDR2 YENEEA. For the CDR3, the DNA is TGTGCCAGCAGCTCGGGACTAGTTAACACAGATACGCAGTATTTT. Encoded protein: CASSSGLVNTDTQYF.

The genes are TRBV28 and TRBJ1-2, with a tentative D call TRBD1 (5 bases). Per germline, CDR1 MDHEN and CDR2 SYDVKM. Trimming removed 5 bases from V and 5 bases from J, with 15 bases in between. The CDR3 extends over 14 amino acids. In DNA, the CDR3 is TGTGCCAGCAGTAGACCTGAAGGGGTTTATGGCTACACCTTC. Protein sequence: CASSRPEGVYGYTF.

V gene TRBV18 combines with J gene TRBJ2-7, with 7 nucleotides matching TRBD2. V lost 2 bases to trimming and J lost 2 bases; unmatched junction nucleotides: 3. This CDR3 comprises 14 residues. The germline V gene has CDR1 KGHSH and CDR2 LQKENI. The CDR3 is CASSPTSGAYEQYF. The CDR3 region has the DNA TGTGCCAGCTCACCAACGAGCGGGGCCTACGAGCAGTACTTC.

V gene TRBV18 combines with J gene TRBJ1-1; TRBD1 aligns across 7 bases. This CDR3 region has 16 residues. V trimming: 3 bases; J trimming: 0 bases; junction bases outside the gene matches: 7. Germline lookup yields CDR1 KGHSH and CDR2 LQKENI. The CDR3 bases are TGTGCCAGCTCACCCCGACAGGGAGGAATGAACACTGAAGCTTTCTTT. Translating it yields CASSPRQGGMNTEAFF.

This clone appeared once. The chain links TRBV7-3 to TRBJ1-1; D is ambiguous. The germline V gene has CDR1 SGHTA and CDR2 FQGTGA. V lost 4 bases and J lost 2, with 14 bases in between. CDR3 length equals 15 residues. The CDR3 DNA reads as TGTGCCAGCAGCTCTCAACGGTCCTCAAACACTGAAGCTTTCTTT. Translated: CASSSQRSSNTEAFF.

CDR3 sequence (DNA): TGTGCCAGCAGCTTATCCGGGACACCAAATGAAAAACTGTTTTTT. Its translation: CASSLSGTPNEKLFF. The rearrangement uses TRBV9 and TRBJ1-4; D is possibly TRBD1 (6 bases). This CDR3 has 15 residues. V lost 4 bases and J lost 5, with 15 bases in between. From germline, CDR1 is SGDLS and CDR2 YYNGEE. Full variable domain (missing parts from reference TRBV9 and TRBJ1-4): DSGVTQTPKHLITATGQRVTLRCSPRSGDLSVYWYQQSLDQGLQFLIQYYNGEERAKGNILERFSAQQFPDLHSELNLSSLELGDSALYFCASSLSGTPNEKLFFGSGTQLSVL.